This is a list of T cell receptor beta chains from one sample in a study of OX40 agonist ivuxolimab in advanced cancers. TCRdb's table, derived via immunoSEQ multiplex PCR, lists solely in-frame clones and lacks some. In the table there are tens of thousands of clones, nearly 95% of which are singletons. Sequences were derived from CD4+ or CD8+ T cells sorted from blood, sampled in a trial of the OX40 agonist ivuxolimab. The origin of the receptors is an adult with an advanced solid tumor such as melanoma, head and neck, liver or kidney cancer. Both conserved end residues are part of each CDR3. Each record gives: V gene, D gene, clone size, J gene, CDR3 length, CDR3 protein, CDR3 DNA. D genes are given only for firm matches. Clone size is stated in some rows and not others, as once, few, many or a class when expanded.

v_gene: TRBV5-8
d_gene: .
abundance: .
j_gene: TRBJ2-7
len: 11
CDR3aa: CASSLDRSFFF
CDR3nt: TGTGCCAGCAGCTTGGACAGATCCTTCTTCTTC

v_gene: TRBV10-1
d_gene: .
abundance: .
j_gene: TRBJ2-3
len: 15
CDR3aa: CASSLSGDTTDTQYF
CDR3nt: TGCGCCAGCAGTCTAAGCGGGGACACCACAGATACGCAGTATTTT

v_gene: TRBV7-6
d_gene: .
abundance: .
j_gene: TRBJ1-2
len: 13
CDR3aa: CASSARDYYGYTF
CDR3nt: TGTGCCAGCAGCGCCAGGGATTACTATGGCTACACCTTC

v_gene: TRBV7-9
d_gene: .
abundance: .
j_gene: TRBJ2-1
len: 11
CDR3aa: CASSLSREEFF
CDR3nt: TGTGCCAGCAGCTTAAGCAGGGAGGAGTTCTTC

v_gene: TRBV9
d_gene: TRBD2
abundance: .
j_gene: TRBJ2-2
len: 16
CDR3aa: CASSVVGGRAPGELFF
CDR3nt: TGTGCCAGCAGCGTCGTGGGCGGGAGGGCCCCGGGGGAGCTGTTTTTT

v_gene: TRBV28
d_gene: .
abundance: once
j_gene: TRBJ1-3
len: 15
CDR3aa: CASSFFGDSGNTIYF
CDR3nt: TGTGCCAGCAGTTTTTTCGGGGACTCTGGAAACACCATATATTTT

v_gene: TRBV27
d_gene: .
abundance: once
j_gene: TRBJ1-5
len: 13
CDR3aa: CASSLGGTQPQHF
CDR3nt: TGTGCCAGCAGTTTAGGGGGGACTCAGCCCCAGCATTTT

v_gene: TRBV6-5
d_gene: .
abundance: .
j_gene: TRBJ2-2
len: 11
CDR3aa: CASKSTGELFF
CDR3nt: TGTGCCAGCAAGAGCACCGGGGAGCTGTTTTTT

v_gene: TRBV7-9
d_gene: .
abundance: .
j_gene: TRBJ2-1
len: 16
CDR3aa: CASSLVKGGTYNEQFF
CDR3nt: TGTGCCAGCAGCTTAGTTAAGGGAGGAACTTACAATGAGCAGTTCTTC

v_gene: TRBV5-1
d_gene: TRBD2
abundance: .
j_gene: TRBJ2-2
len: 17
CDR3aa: CASSLDVAGGDTGELFF
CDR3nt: TGCGCCAGCAGCTTGGATGTAGCGGGAGGGGACACCGGGGAGCTGTTTTTT

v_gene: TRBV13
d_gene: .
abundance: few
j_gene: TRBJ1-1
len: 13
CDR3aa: CASSLQVNTEAFF
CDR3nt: TGTGCCAGCAGCTTACAGGTAAACACTGAAGCTTTCTTT

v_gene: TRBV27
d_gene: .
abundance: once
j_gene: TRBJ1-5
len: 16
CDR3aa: CASSLSGLGNLQPQHF
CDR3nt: TGTGCCAGCAGTTTATCAGGCTTGGGAAATTTGCAGCCCCAGCATTTT

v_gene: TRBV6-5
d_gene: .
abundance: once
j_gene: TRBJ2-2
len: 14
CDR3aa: CATTGTQNTGELFF
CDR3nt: TGTGCCACCACCGGGACTCAAAACACCGGGGAGCTGTTTTTT

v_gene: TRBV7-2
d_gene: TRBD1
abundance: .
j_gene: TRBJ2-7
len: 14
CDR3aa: CASNHRQGAYEQYF
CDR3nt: TGTGCCAGCAACCATAGACAGGGTGCCTACGAGCAGTACTTC

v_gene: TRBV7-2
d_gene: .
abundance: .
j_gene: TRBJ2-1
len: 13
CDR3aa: CASSLVPYNEQFF
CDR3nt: TGTGCCAGCAGCTTAGTACCTTACAATGAGCAGTTCTTC

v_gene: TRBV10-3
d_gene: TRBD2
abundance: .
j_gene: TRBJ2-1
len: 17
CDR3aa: CAISDYDSPSGNDEQFF
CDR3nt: TGTGCCATCAGTGACTACGACTCTCCTAGCGGGAACGATGAGCAGTTCTTC

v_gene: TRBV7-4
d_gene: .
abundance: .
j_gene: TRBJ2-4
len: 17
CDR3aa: CASLPPGQLLAKNIQYF
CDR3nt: TGTGCCAGTCTCCCCCCGGGACAACTTCTAGCCAAAAACATTCAGTACTTC

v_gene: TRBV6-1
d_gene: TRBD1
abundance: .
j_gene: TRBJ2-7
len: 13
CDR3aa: CASRGQGGYEQYF
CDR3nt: TGTGCCAGCAGAGGACAGGGGGGCTACGAGCAGTACTTC

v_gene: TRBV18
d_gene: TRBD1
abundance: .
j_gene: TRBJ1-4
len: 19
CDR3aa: CASSQLGQGLLVTNEKLFF
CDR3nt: TGTGCCAGCTCACAATTGGGACAGGGGCTTCTCGTAACTAATGAAAAACTGTTTTTT

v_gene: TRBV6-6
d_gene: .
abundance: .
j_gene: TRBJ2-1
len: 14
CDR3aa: CATGHGGMGNEQFF
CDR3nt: TGTGCCACCGGACATGGAGGGATGGGCAATGAGCAGTTCTTC

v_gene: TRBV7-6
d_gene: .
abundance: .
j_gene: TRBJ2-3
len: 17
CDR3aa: CASSFLGGETGTDTQYF
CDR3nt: TGTGCCAGCAGCTTCCTAGGGGGGGAGACAGGCACAGATACGCAGTATTTT

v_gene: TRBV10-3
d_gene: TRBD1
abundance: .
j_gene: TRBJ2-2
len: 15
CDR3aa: CAIGGQGENTGELFF
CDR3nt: TGTGCCATCGGGGGACAGGGCGAAAACACCGGGGAGCTGTTTTTT

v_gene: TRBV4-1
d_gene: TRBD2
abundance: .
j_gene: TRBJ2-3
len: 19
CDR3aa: CASSQTGTSGSRNTDTQYF
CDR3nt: TGCGCCAGCAGCCAAACCGGGACTAGCGGGAGCAGAAACACAGATACGCAGTATTTT

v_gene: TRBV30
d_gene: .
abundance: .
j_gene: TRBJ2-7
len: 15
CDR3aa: CAWSLGRGRSYEQYF
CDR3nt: TGTGCCTGGAGTTTAGGTCGCGGCCGCTCCTACGAGCAGTACTTC

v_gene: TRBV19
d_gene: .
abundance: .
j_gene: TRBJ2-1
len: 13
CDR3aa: CASTGSSYNEQFF
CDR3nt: TGTGCCAGTACAGGGAGCTCCTACAATGAGCAGTTCTTC

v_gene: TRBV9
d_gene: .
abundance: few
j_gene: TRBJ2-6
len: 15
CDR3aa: CASSVEGSGANVLTF
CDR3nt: TGTGCCAGCAGCGTAGAGGGGTCTGGGGCCAACGTCCTGACTTTC

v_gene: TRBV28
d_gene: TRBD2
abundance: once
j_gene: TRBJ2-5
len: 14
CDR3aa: CASSRRWGGETQYF
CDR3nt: TGTGCCAGCAGTCGTCGATGGGGGGGGGAGACCCAGTACTTC

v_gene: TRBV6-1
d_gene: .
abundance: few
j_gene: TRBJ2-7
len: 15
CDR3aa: CASSDGAGNIYEQYF
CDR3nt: TGTGCCAGCAGTGATGGGGCAGGGAATATCTACGAGCAGTACTTC

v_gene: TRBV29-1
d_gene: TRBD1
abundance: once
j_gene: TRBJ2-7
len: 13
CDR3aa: CSVAGGGTYEQYF
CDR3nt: TGCAGCGTTGCAGGGGGTGGGACCTACGAGCAGTACTTC

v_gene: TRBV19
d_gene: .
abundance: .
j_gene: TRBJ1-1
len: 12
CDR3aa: CATKTGQFEAFF
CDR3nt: TGTGCCACCAAAACCGGACAATTTGAAGCTTTCTTT

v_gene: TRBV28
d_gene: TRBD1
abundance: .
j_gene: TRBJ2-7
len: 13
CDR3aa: CASSPTGKYEQYF
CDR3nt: TGTGCCAGCAGTCCGACAGGGAAATACGAGCAGTACTTC

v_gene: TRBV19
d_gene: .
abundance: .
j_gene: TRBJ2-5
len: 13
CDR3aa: CASSTHGGETQYF
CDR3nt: TGTGCCAGTAGCACCCACGGCGGGGAGACCCAGTACTTC

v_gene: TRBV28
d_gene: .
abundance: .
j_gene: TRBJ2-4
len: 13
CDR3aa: CASSAGMAYIQYF
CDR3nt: TGTGCCAGCAGCGCCGGGATGGCCTACATTCAGTACTTC

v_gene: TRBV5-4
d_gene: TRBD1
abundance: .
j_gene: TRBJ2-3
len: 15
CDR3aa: CASADRGSYTDTQYF
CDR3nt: TGTGCCAGCGCCGACAGGGGAAGCTACACAGATACGCAGTATTTT

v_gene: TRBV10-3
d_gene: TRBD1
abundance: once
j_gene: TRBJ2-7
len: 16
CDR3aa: CAISESHGTGEYEQYF
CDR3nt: TGTGCCATCAGCGAATCCCACGGGACAGGGGAATACGAGCAGTACTTC

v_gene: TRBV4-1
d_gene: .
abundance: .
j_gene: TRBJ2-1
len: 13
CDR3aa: CASSRRDRPEQFF
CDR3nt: TGCGCCAGCAGCCGCAGAGACAGGCCGGAGCAGTTCTTC

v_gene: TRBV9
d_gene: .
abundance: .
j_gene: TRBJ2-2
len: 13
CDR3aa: CASSERRTGELFF
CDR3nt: TGTGCCAGCAGCGAGAGAAGAACCGGGGAGCTGTTTTTT

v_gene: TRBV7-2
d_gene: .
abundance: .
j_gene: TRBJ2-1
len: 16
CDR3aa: CASSYGTLSSYNEQFF
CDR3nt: TGTGCCAGCAGCTACGGGACACTAAGTTCCTACAATGAGCAGTTCTTC

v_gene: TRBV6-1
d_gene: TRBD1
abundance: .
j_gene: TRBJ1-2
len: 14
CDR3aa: CASSDGQGADGYTF
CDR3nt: TGTGCCAGCAGTGATGGACAGGGGGCTGATGGCTACACCTTC

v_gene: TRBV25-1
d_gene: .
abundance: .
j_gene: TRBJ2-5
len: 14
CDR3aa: CASSEYVGMETQYF
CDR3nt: TGTGCCAGCAGTGAATATGTGGGCATGGAGACCCAGTACTTC

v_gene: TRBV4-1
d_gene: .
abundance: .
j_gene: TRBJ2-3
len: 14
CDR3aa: CASSQEPGSDTQYF
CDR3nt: TGCGCCAGCAGCCAAGAACCCGGTTCAGATACGCAGTATTTT

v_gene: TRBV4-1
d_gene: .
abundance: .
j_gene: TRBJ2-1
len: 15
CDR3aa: CASSHGVKSYNEQFF
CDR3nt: TGCGCCAGCAGCCATGGAGTAAAATCCTACAATGAGCAGTTCTTC

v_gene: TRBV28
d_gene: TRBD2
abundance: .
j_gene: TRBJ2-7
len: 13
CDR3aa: CASSLGTTYEQYF
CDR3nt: TGTGCCAGCAGTTTAGGGACTACCTACGAGCAGTACTTC

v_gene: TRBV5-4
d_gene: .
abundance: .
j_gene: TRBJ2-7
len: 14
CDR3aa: CASSLSGSPYEQYF
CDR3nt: TGTGCCAGCAGCTTGTCCGGGTCCCCCTACGAGCAGTACTTC

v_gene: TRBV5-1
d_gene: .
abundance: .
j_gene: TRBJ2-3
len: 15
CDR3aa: CASSSWTVFSDTQYF
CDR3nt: TGCGCCAGCAGCTCGTGGACTGTCTTTTCAGATACGCAGTATTTT

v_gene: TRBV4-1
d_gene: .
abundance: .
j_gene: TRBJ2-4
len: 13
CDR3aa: CATVDRAKNIQYF
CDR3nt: TGCGCCACCGTGGACAGAGCCAAAAACATTCAGTACTTC

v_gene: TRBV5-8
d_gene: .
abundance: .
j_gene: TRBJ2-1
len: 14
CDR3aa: CASSFRGGPNEQFF
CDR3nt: TGTGCCAGCAGCTTCCGCGGAGGGCCCAATGAGCAGTTCTTC

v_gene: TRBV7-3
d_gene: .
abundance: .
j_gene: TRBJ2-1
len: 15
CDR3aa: CASSFTGVQHNEQFF
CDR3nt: TGTGCCAGCAGTTTCACGGGGGTGCAGCACAATGAGCAGTTCTTC

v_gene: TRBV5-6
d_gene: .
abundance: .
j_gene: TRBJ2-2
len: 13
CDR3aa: CASRAWGTGELFF
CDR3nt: TGTGCCAGCCGGGCCTGGGGCACCGGGGAGCTGTTTTTT

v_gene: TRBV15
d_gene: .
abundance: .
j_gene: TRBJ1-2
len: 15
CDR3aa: CATSRWPGAGEGYTF
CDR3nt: TGTGCCACCAGCAGATGGCCCGGCGCAGGGGAAGGCTACACCTTC

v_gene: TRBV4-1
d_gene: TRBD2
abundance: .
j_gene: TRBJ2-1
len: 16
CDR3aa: CASSQSPSGLYNEQFF
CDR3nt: TGCGCCAGCAGCCAATCTCCTAGCGGGTTATACAATGAGCAGTTCTTC

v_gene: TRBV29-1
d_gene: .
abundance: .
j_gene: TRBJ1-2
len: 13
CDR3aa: CSVDLRAPLGYTF
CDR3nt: TGCAGCGTTGACCTCAGGGCTCCGCTCGGCTACACCTTC

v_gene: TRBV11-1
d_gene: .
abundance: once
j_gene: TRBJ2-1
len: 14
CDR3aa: CASSLANQHNEQFF
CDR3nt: TGTGCCAGCAGCTTAGCGAACCAGCACAATGAGCAGTTCTTC